The 26 T cell receptor beta chains presented below share a single source sample, sequenced in a study of blood T cells in healthy people across ages. The use of a sample-barcoded 5' primer and a J-beta primer mix characterized a second PCR of roughly 7 to 11 cycles. TCRdb used MiXCR to reprocess the 5' RACE reads, holding one entry per CDR3 protein. This table has roughly 550,000 distinct CDR3 sequences, less than 25% appearing once. These records were also assigned to another study, of T cells of mothers and their children.

Source material: blood. These TCRs come from a boy between 10 and 17 years old in good health.

This clonotype turned up a few times. The genes are TRBV6-6 and TRBJ2-1; 13 bases fit TRBD2. Germline CDR1 reads MNHNY; CDR2 reads SVGAGI (reference sequence). The CDR3 has 18 amino acids. The V and J ends lost 2 bases and 3 bases, in that order; junction bases with no gene match: 7. The CDR3 spells CASSYLGLAGVIYNEQFF. The CDR3 DNA reads as TGTGCCAGCAGTTACCTCGGACTAGCGGGAGTTATCTACAATGAGCAGTTCTTC.

The chain uses TRBV9 and TRBJ2-1; D possibly corresponds to TRBD2 (5 bases). This CDR3 is 14 amino acids long. V gave up 0 bases and J gave up 4 bases, with 8 bases separating them. The germline CDR1 and CDR2 sequences are SGDLS and YYNGEE. The CDR3 DNA reads TGTGCCAGCAGCGTAGAAGGACTTTACAATGAGCAGTTCTTC. This sequence encodes CASSVEGLYNEQFF. The full variable domain, in which reference TRBV9 and TRBJ2-1 provide the parts outside the CDR3, is DSGVTQTPKHLITATGQRVTLRCSPRSGDLSVYWYQQSLDQGLQFLIQYYNGEERAKGNILERFSAQQFPDLHSELNLSSLELGDSALYFCASSVEGLYNEQFFGPGTRLTVL.

This clonotype was seen repeatedly, ten times or more. This chain uses TRBV27 with TRBJ1-1; D unclear. Germline CDR1 is MNHEY and CDR2 is SMNVEV (reference sequence). The CDR3 has 14 amino acids. Trimming removed 8 bases at V and 0 bases at J, with 13 bases between. CDR3 in DNA: TGTGCCAGCTCGTCAAGGCGGTTGAACACTGAAGCTTTCTTT. It specifies CASSSRRLNTEAFF.

The J gene is TRBJ1-4, the V gene TRBV29-1, with D tentatively TRBD1 (5 bases). This CDR3 contains 12 residues. Germline loops: CDR1 SQVTM, CDR2 ANQGSEA. In DNA form, the CDR3 reads TGCGTTTCTAGGGGAGGCGATGAAAAACTGTTTTTT. Translation gives CVSRGGDEKLFF.

The genes are TRBV20-1 and TRBJ2-7; 7 bases are shared with TRBD1. Germline lookup yields CDR1 DFQATT and CDR2 SNEGSKA (reference sequence). This CDR3 has 13 residues. CDR3 in amino acids: CSAPTGQIYEQYF. The CDR3 DNA sequence: TGCAGCGCACCGACAGGGCAGATTTACGAGCAGTACTTC.

Notes on this clonotype: At one boundary the junction diverges from the germline segment, which might be a read error. The chain links TRBV14 to TRBJ2-6, with 7 bases identical to TRBD1. Germline assignment: CDR1 SGHDN and CDR2 FVKESK. The CDR3 is 15 amino acids. CDR3 in amino acids: CASSFDRAGANALTF. The CDR3 region has the DNA TGTGCCAGCAGCTTCGACAGGGCTGGGGCCAACGCCCTGACTTTC.

The chain is built from TRBV9 and TRBJ2-7, with D possibly TRBD2 on 5 matching bases. Germline assignment: CDR1 SGDLS and CDR2 YYNGEE. The length of the CDR3 is 12 residues. Trimming pared 7 bases from V and 3 bases from J, leaving 11 bases between. Here the CDR3 DNA reads TGTGCCAGCCCAAGACGGGACTACGAGCAGTACTTC. Translation gives CASPRRDYEQYF.

V and J are TRBV19 and TRBJ2-5; a possible D gene is TRBD2 (5 bases). Trimming pared 5 bases from V and 2 bases from J, leaving 15 bases between. The CDR3 is 15 residues long. Germline CDR1 LNHDA, CDR2 SQIVND (reference sequence). For the CDR3, the DNA is TGTGCCAGTAGTCCGGGGAAAGGGTGGCAAGAGACCCAGTACTTC. Encoded protein: CASSPGKGWQETQYF.

CDR3 amino acids: CASSQKRLWGGRLMNEQFF. Here the CDR3 DNA reads TGTGCCAGCAGCCAAAAAAGGCTATGGGGCGGGAGATTAATGAATGAGCAGTTCTTC. The chain employs TRBV3-1 and TRBJ2-1; 7 nucleotides agree with TRBD2. Germline V CDR1 and CDR2: LGHDT, YNNKEL (reference sequence). The CDR3 extends over 19 amino acids. V was clipped by 2 bases and J by 7 bases; unmatched bases: 20.

V and J are TRBV21-1 and TRBJ1-2. TRBV21-1 is a pseudogene segment. The CDR3 length is 22 residues. The CDR3 region has the DNA TGTGCCAGCAGCAAAGCGCGGTCGCCATGGACGCTTGCGAGTATCGGGAGATATGGCTACACCTTC. Amino acids: CASSKARSPWTLASIGRYGYTF.

This chain connects TRBV7-9 to TRBJ1-5, with 7 bases aligning to TRBD1. Germline V gives CDR1 SEHNR, CDR2 FQNEAQ (reference sequence). The V gene end was trimmed by 3 bases and the J gene end by 0 bases; junction bases not matched to a gene: 14. The CDR3 spans 19 residues. CDR3 residues: CASSLGGRGQRYSNQPQHF. The CDR3, as DNA: TGTGCCAGCAGCTTGGGGGGAAGGGGACAGCGTTATAGCAATCAGCCCCAGCATTTT. Full variable domain (remainder filled in from reference TRBV7-9 and TRBJ1-5): DTGVSQNPRHKITKRGQNVTFRCDPISEHNRLYWYRQTLGQGPEFLTYFQNEAQLEKSRLLSDRFSAERPKGSFSTLEIQRTEQGDSAMYLCASSLGGRGQRYSNQPQHFGDGTRLSIL.

This clonotype has just a few counts. This chain joins TRBV7-8 and TRBJ1-1; 10 bases agree with TRBD1. V lost 2 bases and J lost 0; bases outside the gene matches: 12. Germline CDR1 is SGHVS and CDR2 is FQNEAQ. CDR3 size: 19 residues. In DNA, the CDR3 is TGTGCCAGCAGCTTAATACTCTGGGACAGGGGTGGCGTGAACACTGAAGCTTTCTTT. Its protein product is CASSLILWDRGGVNTEAFF.

This chain uses TRBV5-5 with TRBJ2-5, with 8 bases matching TRBD1. The CDR3 spans 13 residues. Germline V gives CDR1 SGHKS, CDR2 YYEKEE (reference sequence). The V gene end was trimmed by 5 bases and the J gene end by 5 bases; junction bases not matched to a gene: 5. The chain's CDR3 is CASRHTGGETQYF. The CDR3 DNA sequence: TGTGCCAGCAGACACACAGGGGGGGAGACCCAGTACTTC.

The rearrangement uses TRBV28 and TRBJ2-3, with D possibly being TRBD1 (5 bases). CDR3 length: 14 residues. Per the germline V gene, CDR1 is MDHEN and CDR2 is SYDVKM. Trimming cost V 6 bases and J 1 base, with 11 bases left between them. The CDR3 nucleotides read TGTGCCAGCAGATCGGTCAGGGGCACAGATACGCAGTATTTT. Residues: CASRSVRGTDTQYF. The full variable domain, rest sourced from reference TRBV28 and TRBJ2-3, is DVKVTQSSRYLVKRTGEKVFLECVQDMDHENMFWYRQDPGLGLRLIYFSYDVKMKEKGDIPEGYSVSREKKERFSLILESASTNQTSMYLCASRSVRGTDTQYFGPGTRLTVL.

The chain uses TRBV6-1 and TRBJ2-4; 8 bases agree with TRBD1. V lost 5 bases to trimming and J lost 8 bases; unmatched junction nucleotides: 8. This CDR3 has 14 amino acids. The germline CDR1 and CDR2 sequences are MNHNS and SASEGT. In nucleotides, the CDR3 is TGTGCCAGCAGTCCCGGACAGGGACTGCACATTCAGTACTTC. Protein: CASSPGQGLHIQYF.

This clonotype showed up just a few times. This chain joins TRBV20-1 and TRBJ2-5; D is ambiguous. The CDR3 runs to 12 residues. The V gene lost 5 bases and the J gene lost 5 bases, with 12 bases spanning the gap. CDR1 and CDR2 from the germline V gene are DFQATT and SNEGSKA (reference sequence). The CDR3 loop reads CSAPIRQETQYF. In DNA form, the CDR3 reads TGCAGTGCTCCAATCCGGCAGGAGACCCAGTACTTC.

This clonotype was observed a few times. The chain uses TRBV20-1 and TRBJ2-5; 7 bases match TRBD1. V shed 6 bases, J shed 5 bases, and the junction held 12 bases outside the gene matches. The CDR3 has 14 residues. Per the germline V gene, CDR1 is DFQATT and CDR2 is SNEGSKA (reference sequence). As DNA, the CDR3 is TGCAGTGCAAAGGTACCACAGGGGACGGAGACCCAGTACTTC. Translation: CSAKVPQGTETQYF.

This clonotype has a handful of counts. This sequence joins TRBV4-1 and TRBJ1-2; D is uncertain. There are 13 residues in the CDR3. Trimming removed 2 bases from V and 5 bases from J, with 9 bases in between. CDR1 is MGHRA and CDR2 is YSYEKL in the germline V gene. The CDR3 nucleotides are TGCGCCAGCAGCCAATCGGCCGGGTATGGCTACACCTTC. It yields the protein CASSQSAGYGYTF.

The chain employs TRBV20-1 and TRBJ2-1; a weak D match, TRBD2 (6 bases). This CDR3 is 17 amino acids long. Germline lookup yields CDR1 DFQATT and CDR2 SNEGSKA (reference sequence). The germline V and J ends were trimmed by 5 bases and 7 bases, with 27 bases remaining between them. The chain's CDR3 is CSAFYYVRAGRGNEQFF. Here the CDR3 DNA reads TGCAGTGCTTTCTACTACGTTCGCGCGGGACGGGGAAATGAGCAGTTCTTC.

V is TRBV6-5 and J is TRBJ2-1; 9 positions agree with TRBD1. CDR1 MNHEY and CDR2 SVGAGI come from the germline V gene. The ends lost 5 bases at V and 3 bases at J; junction bases unmatched: 17. CDR3 length: 19 residues. The CDR3: CASSLRQGVPFFNYNEQFF. The CDR3 DNA reads as TGTGCCAGCAGTCTACGACAGGGGGTGCCTTTTTTTAACTACAATGAGCAGTTCTTC.

The sample holds a few counts of this clonotype. DNA for the CDR3: TGCAGTGCAGACAGGGGACAGATGAACACTGAAGCTTTCTTT. It codes for CSADRGQMNTEAFF. The chain couples TRBV20-1 to TRBJ1-1; 8 positions match TRBD1. The CDR3 is made up of 14 amino acids. Per germline, CDR1 DFQATT and CDR2 SNEGSKA (reference sequence). J gave up 0 bases and V 6 bases, and 6 bases lay outside the gene matches.

The chain's CDR3 is CSARTTKQGAQSYGYTF. In DNA, the CDR3 is TGCAGTGCTCGGACCACGAAACAGGGGGCGCAGAGCTATGGCTACACCTTC. The gene calls are TRBV20-1 and TRBJ1-2; 9 bases agree with TRBD1. This CDR3 comprises 17 residues. V trimming: 5 bases; J trimming: 4 bases; junction bases outside the gene matches: 17. Germline V gives CDR1 DFQATT, CDR2 SNEGSKA (reference sequence).

Turning to this clonotype: Likely a read error: the CDR3 ends without its conserved phenylalanine or tryptophan. The V call is TRBV7-2, the J call TRBJ2-5; maybe TRBD1 (5 bases). The J call may be mistaken, given a closer DNA end match to TRBJ2-7. This CDR3 is built from 15 residues. The germline V gene has CDR1 SGHTA and CDR2 FQGNSA. CDR3 in DNA: TGTGCCAGCAGCTTATCCTTGCAGGGCTCCTACGAGCAGTACCTC. The encoded protein is CASSLSLQGSYEQYL.

Ten or more counts support this clonotype. CDR3 region: CASSLGTGKATYEQYF. CDR3 in DNA: TGCGCCAGCAGCTTGGGAACAGGGAAGGCTACCTACGAGCAGTACTTC. The V and J genes are TRBV5-1 and TRBJ2-7, with D possibly TRBD1 on 6 matching bases. This CDR3 region has 16 residues. CDR1 is SGHRS and CDR2 is YFSETQ in the germline V gene. V lost 0 bases and J lost 2, with 15 bases in between.

In this sample, this clonotype turned up many times. The rearrangement uses TRBV6-2 or TRBV6-3 and TRBJ2-1; no reliable D call. With 10 bases removed from V and 2 bases from J, the gap between germline ends came to 15 bases. The CDR3 has 14 amino acids. Germline CDR1 MNHEY, CDR2 SVGEGT. The CDR3 loop reads CATTRTETYNEQFF. DNA for the CDR3: TGTGCCACCACCAGGACGGAAACCTACAATGAGCAGTTCTTC.

This chain uses TRBV29-1 with TRBJ2-1; D possibly uses TRBD1 or TRBD2 (5 bases each). Germline V lookup: CDR1 SQVTM, CDR2 ANQGSEA. The CDR3 extends over 12 amino acids. V gave up 4 bases and J gave up 9 bases, with 13 bases separating them. CDR3 nucleotide sequence: TGCAGCGTTGGGGACCCCCGGAGTGAGCAGTTCTTC. This encodes CSVGDPRSEQFF.